Listed here is a single TCR beta chain. Per the original data handling: By means of reference gene primer amplification, nucleated cell counts were estimated. Here immunoSEQ multiplex PCR was the method, and the copy in TCRdb shows in-frame clones only, minus some. V and J calls and clone size are as listed in that table; D and trimming were resolved from the DNA. The sample yields about 54,000 clones, more than 90% seen once. The data were taken from a study of blood T cell repertoires in COVID-19. In the study overall: Nucleic acid was either cDNA or gDNA, and it came from T cells, B-cell-depleted T cells, or PBMCs.

The TCR comes from a man over 45 with acute or convalescent COVID-19. Sequenced sample: peripheral blood.

The CDR3, as DNA: TGTGCCAGCAGCTTGGGGAGGACAGGGGGCACCGGGGAGCTGTTTTTT. Translation: CASSLGRTGGTGELFF. The chain carries TRBV7-2 and TRBJ2-2; TRBD1 aligns across 10 bases. The CDR3 loop spans 16 amino acids. Per the germline V gene, CDR1 is SGHTA and CDR2 is FQGNSA. The J segment lost 4 bases and the V segment lost 3 bases, leaving 5 bases of the junction unmatched.